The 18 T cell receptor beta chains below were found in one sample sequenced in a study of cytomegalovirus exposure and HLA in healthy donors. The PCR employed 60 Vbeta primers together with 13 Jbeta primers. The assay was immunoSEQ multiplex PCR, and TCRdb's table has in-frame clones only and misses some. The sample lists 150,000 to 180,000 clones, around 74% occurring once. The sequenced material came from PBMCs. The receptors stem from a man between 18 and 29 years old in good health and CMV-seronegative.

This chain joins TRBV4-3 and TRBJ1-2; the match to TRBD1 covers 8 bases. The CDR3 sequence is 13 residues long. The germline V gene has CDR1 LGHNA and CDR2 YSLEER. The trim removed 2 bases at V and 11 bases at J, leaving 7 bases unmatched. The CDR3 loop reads CASSQRTGIRYTF. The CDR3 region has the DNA TGCGCCAGCAGCCAACGGACAGGGATAAGGTACACCTTC.

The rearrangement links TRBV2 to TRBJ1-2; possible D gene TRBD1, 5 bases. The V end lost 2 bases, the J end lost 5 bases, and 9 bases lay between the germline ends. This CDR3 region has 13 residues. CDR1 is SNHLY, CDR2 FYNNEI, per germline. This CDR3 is CASSEWGVYGYTF. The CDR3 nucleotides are TGTGCCAGCAGTGAATGGGGGGTTTATGGCTACACCTTC.

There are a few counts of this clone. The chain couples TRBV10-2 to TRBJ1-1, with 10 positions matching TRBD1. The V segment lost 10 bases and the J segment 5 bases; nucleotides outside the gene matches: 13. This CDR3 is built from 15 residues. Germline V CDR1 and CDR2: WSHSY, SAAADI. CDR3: CATGRDRGISTEAFF. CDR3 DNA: TGCGCCACAGGGCGGGACAGGGGAATTAGTACTGAAGCTTTCTTT.

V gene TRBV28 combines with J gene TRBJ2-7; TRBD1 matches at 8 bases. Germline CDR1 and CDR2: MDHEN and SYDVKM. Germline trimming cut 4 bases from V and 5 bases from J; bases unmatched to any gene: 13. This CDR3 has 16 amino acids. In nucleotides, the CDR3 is TGTGCCAGCAGTTCTCGGAGCAGGGGGCGCCCCCACGAGCAGTACGTC. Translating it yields CASSSRSRGRPHEQYV.

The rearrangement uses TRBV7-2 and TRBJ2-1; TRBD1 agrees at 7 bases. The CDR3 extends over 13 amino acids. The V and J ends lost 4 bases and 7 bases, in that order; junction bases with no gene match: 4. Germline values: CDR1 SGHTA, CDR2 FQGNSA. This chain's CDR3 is CASSSPTGNEQFF. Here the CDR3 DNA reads TGTGCCAGCAGCTCTCCGACAGGGAATGAGCAGTTCTTC.

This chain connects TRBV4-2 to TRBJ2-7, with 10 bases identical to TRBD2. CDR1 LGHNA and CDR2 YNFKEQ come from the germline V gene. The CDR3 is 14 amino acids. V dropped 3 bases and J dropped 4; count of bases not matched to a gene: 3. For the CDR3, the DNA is TGTGCCAGCAGCCATAGCGGGGGGATGTACGAGCAGTACTTC. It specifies CASSHSGGMYEQYF.

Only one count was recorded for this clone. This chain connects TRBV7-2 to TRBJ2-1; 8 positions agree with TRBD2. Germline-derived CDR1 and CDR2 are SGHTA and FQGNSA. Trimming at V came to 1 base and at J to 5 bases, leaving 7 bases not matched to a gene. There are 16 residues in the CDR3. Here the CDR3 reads CASSLGGGRIHNEQFF. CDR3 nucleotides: TGTGCCAGCAGCTTAGGCGGGGGGCGCATCCACAATGAGCAGTTCTTC.

The CDR3 DNA reads TGTGCCAGCAGTTACTCCCCGAGCACTAATGAAAAACTGTTTTTT. Its protein is CASSYSPSTNEKLFF. The chain combines TRBV6-5 with TRBJ1-4; D is unclear. Looked up from germline, CDR1 is MNHEY and CDR2 is SVGAGI. This CDR3 spans 15 amino acids. V dropped 0 bases and J dropped 2 bases, with 7 bases sitting between them.

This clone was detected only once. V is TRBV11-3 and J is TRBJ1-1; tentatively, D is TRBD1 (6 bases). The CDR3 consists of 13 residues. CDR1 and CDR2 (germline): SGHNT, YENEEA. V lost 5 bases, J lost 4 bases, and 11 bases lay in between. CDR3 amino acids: CASSKAGATEAFF. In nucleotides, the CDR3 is TGTGCCAGCAGCAAGGCAGGGGCCACTGAAGCTTTCTTT.

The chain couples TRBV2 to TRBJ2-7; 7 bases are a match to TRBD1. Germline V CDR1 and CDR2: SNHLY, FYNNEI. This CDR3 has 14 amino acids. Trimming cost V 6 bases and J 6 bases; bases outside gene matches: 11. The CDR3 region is CASSEQGNLSEQYV. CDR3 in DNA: TGTGCCAGCAGCGAACAGGGGAATCTTTCCGAGCAGTACGTC.

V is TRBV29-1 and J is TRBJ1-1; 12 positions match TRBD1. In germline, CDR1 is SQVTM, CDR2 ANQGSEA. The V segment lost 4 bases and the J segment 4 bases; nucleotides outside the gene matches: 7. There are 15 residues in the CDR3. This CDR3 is CSVAGTGGKGTEAFF. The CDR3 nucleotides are TGCAGCGTTGCGGGGACAGGGGGCAAAGGCACTGAAGCTTTCTTT.

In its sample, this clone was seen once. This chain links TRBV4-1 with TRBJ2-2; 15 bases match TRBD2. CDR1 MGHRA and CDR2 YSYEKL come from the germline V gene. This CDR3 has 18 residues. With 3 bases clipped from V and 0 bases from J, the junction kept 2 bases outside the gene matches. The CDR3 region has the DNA TGCGCCAGCAGCCAGGGGACTAGCGGGGGGTCGAACACCGGGGAGCTGTTTTTT. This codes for CASSQGTSGGSNTGELFF.

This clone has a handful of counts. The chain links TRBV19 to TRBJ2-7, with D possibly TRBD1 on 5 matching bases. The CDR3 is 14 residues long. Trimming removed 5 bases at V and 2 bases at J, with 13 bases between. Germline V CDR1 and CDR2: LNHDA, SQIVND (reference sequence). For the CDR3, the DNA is TGTGCCAGTAGTCCTGGCAGGGTGGCCTACGAGCAGTACTTC. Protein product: CASSPGRVAYEQYF.

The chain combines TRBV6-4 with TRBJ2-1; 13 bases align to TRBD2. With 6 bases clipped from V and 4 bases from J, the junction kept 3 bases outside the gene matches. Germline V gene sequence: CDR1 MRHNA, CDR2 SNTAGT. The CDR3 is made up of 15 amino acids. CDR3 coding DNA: TGTGCCAGCAGCCAACTAGCGGGGGGGTACAATGAGCAGTTCTTC. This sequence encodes CASSQLAGGYNEQFF.

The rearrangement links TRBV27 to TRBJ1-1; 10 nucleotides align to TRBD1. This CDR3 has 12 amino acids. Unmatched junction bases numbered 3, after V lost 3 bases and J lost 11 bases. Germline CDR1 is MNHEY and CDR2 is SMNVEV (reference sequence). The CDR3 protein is CASSFGTGDAFF. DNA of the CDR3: TGTGCCAGCAGTTTCGGGACAGGGGATGCTTTCTTT.

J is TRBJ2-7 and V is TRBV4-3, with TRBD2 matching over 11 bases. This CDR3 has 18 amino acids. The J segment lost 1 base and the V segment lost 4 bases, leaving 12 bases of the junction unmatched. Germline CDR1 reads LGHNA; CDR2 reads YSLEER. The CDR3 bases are TGCGCCAGCAGCCCTTGGGGTAGCGGGGGGGTTCGGTCCTACGAGCAGTACTTC. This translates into CASSPWGSGGVRSYEQYF.

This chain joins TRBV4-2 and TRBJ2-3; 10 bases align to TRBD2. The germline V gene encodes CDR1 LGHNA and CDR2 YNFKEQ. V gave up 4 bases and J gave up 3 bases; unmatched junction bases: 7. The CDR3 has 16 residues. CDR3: CASSPLAGGGTDTQYF. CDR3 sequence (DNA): TGTGCCAGCAGCCCGTTAGCGGGGGGAGGTACAGATACGCAGTATTTT.

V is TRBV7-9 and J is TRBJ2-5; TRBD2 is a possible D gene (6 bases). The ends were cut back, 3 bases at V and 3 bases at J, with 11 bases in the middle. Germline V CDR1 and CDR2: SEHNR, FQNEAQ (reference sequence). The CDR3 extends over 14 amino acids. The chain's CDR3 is CASSFDRGKETQYF. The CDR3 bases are TGTGCCAGCAGCTTTGACCGGGGGAAAGAGACCCAGTACTTC.